This TCR beta chain came from a study of vaccination and CD4 T cells after COVID-19. At the Johns Hopkins FTIC core, DNA taken from cultured CD4+ T cells was sequenced by way of the Oncomine TCR Beta short-read assay. Genomic DNA was isolated from cultured CD4+ T cells. TCRdb re-called the PCR reads with MiXCR, one entry per CDR3 protein. The sample holds more than 8,500 distinct CDR3 sequences, around 31% seen once. V shed 5 bases, J shed 6 bases, and the junction held 11 bases outside the gene matches. In germline, CDR1 is DFQATT, CDR2 SNEGSKA (reference sequence). This CDR3 spans 15 amino acids. Stated treatment: roughly nine-day PBMC culture with coronavirus spike peptide pools or control peptides (ViraFEST assay). CD4+ T cells that came from the unexposed donor were collected before the COVID-19 pandemic (2011-2018). As to this clonotype: Its antigen is unknown.

The sequence came from a human donor in good health. The chain is built from TRBV20-1 and TRBJ2-7, with 12 bases aligning to TRBD2. The source material was CD4+ T cells from blood, cultured in vitro. The DNA for the CDR3 is TGCAGTGCTTTGTCTCCTAGCGGGAGGGCCAGCGAGCAGTACTTC. Amino acid sequence: CSALSPSGRASEQYF.